This T cell receptor (beta chain) was sequenced for a study of T cell repertoires in cytomegalovirus infection (dated by TCRdb to about 2019). Context from the whole study: Because public TCR beta signatures pointed to carriage of CMV infection together with the matching HLA type, the HLA type of each donor mattered for the analysis.

The paper's findings and limits, for the study overall: Carriers of CMV infection plus the relevant HLA type were discriminated by the cumulative frequency of public TCR beta family members in the study cohort and in an independent roughly 400-donor cohort. The ex vivo response was dominated by HLA-C-restricted CMV-specific TCR beta clonotypes, and the single most frequent clonotype in two of eight donors was supplied by these HLA-C-restricted clonotypes.

The germline V gene supplies CDR1 SGHTA and CDR2 FQGNSA. The CDR3 contains 14 residues, cysteine and phenylalanine counted. The DNA shown is the 42-base CDR3, in frame from base 1. The V and J ends are trimmed by 6 bases and 5 bases, leaving 16 bases between them. The sequencer was an Illumina HiSeq 1500. Through fastp at Q25 and MiXCR, TCRdb rebuilt clones from the public reads, retaining in-frame beta chains. Every CDR3 protein is listed once, alongside the most common genes and DNA of its rows. This sample gives some 220,000 distinct CDR3 sequences in total; around 6.6% of them show up just once. Clones ranked in the top ten supply under 7.5% of the sample. This clonotype was seen ten or more times. There is no known antigen for this receptor. No base qualities exist here, and no much larger clone lies one base off it.

The chain is assembled from TRBV7-2 and TRBJ2-5; TRBD1 could be the D gene, as 7 bases match. The sample comprised PBMCs. This sequence originates from a human donor in good health (CMV status not recorded). Some clones in this sample may be carry-over from other donors' samples. The sequence in DNA is TGTGCCAGCAGTCTTTTACAGGGGAGGGAGACCCAGTACTTC. The translation is CASSLLQGRETQYF.